This T cell receptor (beta chain) was profiled in a study of cytomegalovirus exposure and HLA in healthy donors. The CDR3 is made up of 15 amino acids. V was clipped by 5 bases and J by 10 bases, with 21 bases between them. In germline, CDR1 is SGHTA, CDR2 FQGNSA. Use of 60 Vbeta and 13 Jbeta primers characterized the PCR. Profiled with immunoSEQ multiplex PCR; TCRdb holds only in-frame clones, not every one. Altogether fewer than 150,000 clones are present, 75% to 90% being singletons, with the ten largest covering under 7.5%. Input material: PBMCs. The receptor was isolated from a woman aged 25 to 45 in good health and CMV-seropositive. The chain has TRBV7-2 and TRBJ2-1; possible D gene TRBD1, 7 bases. The CDR3 DNA sequence: TGTGCCAGCAGCCCCGAGGGGGCCACCGGGGGAGAGCAGTTCTTC. This sequence encodes CASSPEGATGGEQFF.